This T cell receptor (beta chain) is drawn from a study of CD8 T cells in ankylosing spondylitis. The study, taken as a whole, reports: Characteristic, it appeared, of ankylosing spondylitis blood was a TCR beta motif of roughly 8 highly homologous variants.

About this clonotype: Its antigen is undetermined.

TCRdb used MiXCR to reprocess the 5' RACE reads, holding one entry per CDR3 protein. The table has some 800,000 distinct CDR3 sequences, about 12% seen once. CDR3 size: 15 residues. With 3 bases removed from V and 5 bases from J, the gap between germline ends came to 14 bases. The germline gives CDR1 SGHTA, CDR2 FQGNSA. The clonotype originates from a male donor with ankylosing spondylitis. Sequencing used blood, either unsorted or a sorted T cell fraction (not recorded which). The chain joins TRBV7-2 to TRBJ1-5; D ambiguous. CDR3 DNA sequence: TGTGCCAGCAGCTTGGCGGCGGCAGGTCATCAGCCCCAGCATTTT. Protein: CASSLAAAGHQPQHF.